The rows below give T cell receptor beta chains drawn from one sample of a study of blood T cell repertoires in COVID-19. Data came from immunoSEQ multiplex PCR; TCRdb stores just in-frame clones and leaves some out. This sample has 87,000 or so clones, with around 86% found just once. Material for sequencing was peripheral blood. The origin of the receptors is a woman aged 70-85 years with acute or convalescent COVID-19. Each CDR3 is given with its conserved first and last residue. D genes are given only for firm matches. Not every row has a clone size; where given, it reads once, few, many or a size class.

V gene: TRBV6-5; D gene: TRBD1; J gene: TRBJ1-1; clone size: .; CDR3 length: 13; CDR3 DNA: TGTGCCAGCTTCCGGACAGGGAAGACTGAAGCTTTCTTT; CDR3 protein: CASFRTGKTEAFF
V gene: TRBV5-1; D gene: TRBD1; J gene: TRBJ1-1; clone size: .; CDR3 length: 13; CDR3 DNA: TGCGCCAGCACGGGACAGGGGAACACTGAAGCTTTCTTT; CDR3 protein: CASTGQGNTEAFF
V gene: TRBV3-1/TRBV3-2; D gene: TRBD1; J gene: TRBJ1-2; clone size: .; CDR3 length: 13; CDR3 DNA: TGTGCCACAAGTACAGGGGGGTTCTATGGCTACACCTTC; CDR3 protein: CATSTGGFYGYTF
V gene: TRBV2; D gene: .; J gene: TRBJ1-1; clone size: .; CDR3 length: 14; CDR3 DNA: TGTGCCAGCAGCCCGTACACAGTGAACACTGAAGCTTTCTTT; CDR3 protein: CASSPYTVNTEAFF
V gene: TRBV6-8; D gene: .; J gene: TRBJ1-1; clone size: .; CDR3 length: 15; CDR3 DNA: TGTGCCAGCAAATCGGGTAGCCCTAAGGTGGCTGAAGCTTTCTTT; CDR3 protein: CASKSGSPKVAEAFF
V gene: TRBV7-9; D gene: .; J gene: TRBJ1-1; clone size: .; CDR3 length: 15; CDR3 DNA: TGTGCCAGCAGCTTAGCGGGGGCAGGAAGGACTGAAGCTTTCTTT; CDR3 protein: CASSLAGAGRTEAFF
V gene: TRBV28; D gene: .; J gene: TRBJ2-5; clone size: .; CDR3 length: 13; CDR3 DNA: TGTGCCAGCAGTTTCAGGGGAGTAGAGACCCAGTACTTC; CDR3 protein: CASSFRGVETQYF
V gene: TRBV11-3; D gene: .; J gene: TRBJ1-2; clone size: .; CDR3 length: 13; CDR3 DNA: TGTGCCAGCTCACTTAGGGGGACGTATGGCTACACCTTC; CDR3 protein: CASSLRGTYGYTF
V gene: TRBV11-2; D gene: TRBD1; J gene: TRBJ2-7; clone size: .; CDR3 length: 15; CDR3 DNA: TGTGCCAGCAGCTTAAACAGGGGGGCTTCCTACGAGCAGTACTTC; CDR3 protein: CASSLNRGASYEQYF
V gene: TRBV11-3; D gene: TRBD2; J gene: TRBJ2-3; clone size: .; CDR3 length: 18; CDR3 DNA: TGTGCCAGCAGCTTATTATCGGGTAGCGGGGCGATCACAGATACGCAGTATTTT; CDR3 protein: CASSLLSGSGAITDTQYF
V gene: TRBV19; D gene: .; J gene: TRBJ2-5; clone size: once; CDR3 length: 13; CDR3 DNA: TGTGCCAGTAGGATGCGGACTCAAGAGACCCAGTACTTC; CDR3 protein: CASRMRTQETQYF
V gene: TRBV12-3/TRBV12-4; D gene: .; J gene: TRBJ1-4; clone size: .; CDR3 length: 11; CDR3 DNA: TGTGCCAGTTCTCAGGGGGAAAAACTGTTTTTT; CDR3 protein: CASSQGEKLFF
V gene: TRBV28; D gene: TRBD1; J gene: TRBJ1-6; clone size: .; CDR3 length: 15; CDR3 DNA: TGTGCCAGCAACTCGCCGCAGGGGGCGAATTCACCCCTCCACTTT; CDR3 protein: CASNSPQGANSPLHF
V gene: TRBV27; D gene: .; J gene: TRBJ1-2; clone size: .; CDR3 length: 13; CDR3 DNA: TGTGCCAGCAGACCTTACATTAACTATGGCTACACCTTC; CDR3 protein: CASRPYINYGYTF
V gene: TRBV12-5; D gene: TRBD1; J gene: TRBJ2-2; clone size: .; CDR3 length: 15; CDR3 DNA: TGTGCTAGTGGTTTGGTAACAGGGGGGACCGGGGAGCTGTTTTTT; CDR3 protein: CASGLVTGGTGELFF
V gene: TRBV2; D gene: .; J gene: TRBJ2-5; clone size: .; CDR3 length: 13; CDR3 DNA: TGTGCCAGCAGTGAAGGTTTACAAGAGACCCAGTACTTC; CDR3 protein: CASSEGLQETQYF
V gene: TRBV7-2; D gene: .; J gene: TRBJ1-5; clone size: .; CDR3 length: 15; CDR3 DNA: TGTGCCAGCAGCTGGGGCGCCGCTGGCAATCAGCCCCAGCATTTT; CDR3 protein: CASSWGAAGNQPQHF
V gene: TRBV5-1; D gene: TRBD1; J gene: TRBJ2-1; clone size: .; CDR3 length: 16; CDR3 DNA: TGCGCCAGCAGCTGGCCCGAGGACAGGGTAGACAATGAGCAGTTCTTC; CDR3 protein: CASSWPEDRVDNEQFF
V gene: TRBV21-1; D gene: .; J gene: TRBJ2-2; clone size: .; CDR3 length: 17; CDR3 DNA: TGTGCCAGCAGCAAAGGGGCCCCGGCAGCGAACACCGGGGAGCTGTTTTTT; CDR3 protein: CASSKGAPAANTGELFF
V gene: TRBV6-5; D gene: .; J gene: TRBJ2-3; clone size: .; CDR3 length: 14; CDR3 DNA: TGTGCCAGCACCTTTTTCCAGGGAACAGATACGCAGTATTTT; CDR3 protein: CASTFFQGTDTQYF
V gene: TRBV6-7; D gene: TRBD1; J gene: TRBJ2-1; clone size: .; CDR3 length: 16; CDR3 DNA: TGTGCCAGCAGTTACTCACAGGGGTTTAAGCGCAATGAGCAGTTCTTC; CDR3 protein: CASSYSQGFKRNEQFF
V gene: TRBV28; D gene: .; J gene: TRBJ1-5; clone size: .; CDR3 length: 14; CDR3 DNA: TGTGCCAGCCGAAGGAGAATGGGCAATCAGCCCCAGCATTTT; CDR3 protein: CASRRRMGNQPQHF
V gene: TRBV29-1; D gene: .; J gene: TRBJ2-7; clone size: .; CDR3 length: 18; CDR3 DNA: TGCAGCGTTGGAGATTCGGGGGGGTGGACAGGGGAATTTCGGGAGCAGTACTTC; CDR3 protein: CSVGDSGGWTGEFREQYF
V gene: TRBV25-1; D gene: TRBD1; J gene: TRBJ1-4; clone size: few; CDR3 length: 15; CDR3 DNA: TGTGCCAGCAGTGACCGACAGGGTGTGGAGGAAAAACTGTTTTTT; CDR3 protein: CASSDRQGVEEKLFF
V gene: TRBV12-3/TRBV12-4; D gene: .; J gene: TRBJ2-5; clone size: once; CDR3 length: 13; CDR3 DNA: TGTGCCAGCTCGGGGACTGAGCAAGAGACCCAGTACTTC; CDR3 protein: CASSGTEQETQYF
V gene: TRBV3-1/TRBV3-2; D gene: TRBD2; J gene: TRBJ2-7; clone size: .; CDR3 length: 15; CDR3 DNA: TGTGCCAGCAGCCAAGGCGGGGGGAGCTCCTACGAGCAGTACTTC; CDR3 protein: CASSQGGGSSYEQYF
V gene: TRBV5-1; D gene: .; J gene: TRBJ1-1; clone size: few; CDR3 length: 15; CDR3 DNA: TGCGCCAGCAGCTTGGTACCAGGGGATGGGACTGAAGCTTTCTTT; CDR3 protein: CASSLVPGDGTEAFF
V gene: TRBV9; D gene: .; J gene: TRBJ1-5; clone size: .; CDR3 length: 14; CDR3 DNA: TGTGCCAGCAGCGTATCAGGGAGCAATCAGCCCCAGCATTTT; CDR3 protein: CASSVSGSNQPQHF
V gene: TRBV29-1; D gene: TRBD1; J gene: TRBJ1-2; clone size: .; CDR3 length: 11; CDR3 DNA: TGCAGCGGGGGACAGGGTTATGGCTACACCTTC; CDR3 protein: CSGGQGYGYTF
V gene: TRBV3-1/TRBV3-2; D gene: .; J gene: TRBJ1-1; clone size: .; CDR3 length: 13; CDR3 DNA: TGTGCCAGCAGCCTCAGCGTGAACACTGAAGCTTTCTTT; CDR3 protein: CASSLSVNTEAFF
V gene: TRBV2; D gene: .; J gene: TRBJ1-5; clone size: .; CDR3 length: 14; CDR3 DNA: TGTGCCAGCAGCCCCGAGGGCGGCAATCAGCCCCAGCATTTT; CDR3 protein: CASSPEGGNQPQHF
V gene: TRBV7-2; D gene: .; J gene: TRBJ1-5; clone size: .; CDR3 length: 14; CDR3 DNA: TGTGCCAGCAGCTTCTCCACTGTTAATCAGCCCCAGCATTTT; CDR3 protein: CASSFSTVNQPQHF
V gene: TRBV28; D gene: TRBD1; J gene: TRBJ1-2; clone size: .; CDR3 length: 15; CDR3 DNA: TGTGCCAGTACCCCACCGGGACAGTGGATATATGGCTACACCTTC; CDR3 protein: CASTPPGQWIYGYTF
V gene: TRBV30; D gene: TRBD2; J gene: TRBJ2-1; clone size: once; CDR3 length: 15; CDR3 DNA: TGTGCCTGGAAGAGGGGGGGCGGGGGGTACAATGAGCAGTTCTTC; CDR3 protein: CAWKRGGGGYNEQFF
V gene: TRBV7-7; D gene: .; J gene: TRBJ2-5; clone size: .; CDR3 length: 13; CDR3 DNA: TGTGCTAGCAGCTTAAACAGCCAAGAGACCCAGTACTTC; CDR3 protein: CASSLNSQETQYF
V gene: TRBV6-9; D gene: .; J gene: TRBJ1-1; clone size: .; CDR3 length: 13; CDR3 DNA: TGTGCCAGCAGTATAGAGCAAAACACTGAAGCTTTCTTT; CDR3 protein: CASSIEQNTEAFF
V gene: TRBV2; D gene: .; J gene: TRBJ1-1; clone size: .; CDR3 length: 16; CDR3 DNA: TGTGCCAGCAGTGAATTACGCAACCCCGGGAAAACCGAAGCTTTCTTT; CDR3 protein: CASSELRNPGKTEAFF